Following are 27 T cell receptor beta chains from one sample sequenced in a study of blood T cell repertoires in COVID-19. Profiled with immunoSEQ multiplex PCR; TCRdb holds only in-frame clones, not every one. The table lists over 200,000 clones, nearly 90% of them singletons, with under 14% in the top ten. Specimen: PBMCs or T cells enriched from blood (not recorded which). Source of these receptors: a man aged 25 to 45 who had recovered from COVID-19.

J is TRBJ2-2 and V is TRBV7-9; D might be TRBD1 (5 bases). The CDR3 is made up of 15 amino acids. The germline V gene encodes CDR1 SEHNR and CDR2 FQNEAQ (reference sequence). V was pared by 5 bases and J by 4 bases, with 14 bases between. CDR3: CASSPGYRSTGELFF. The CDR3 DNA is TGTGCCAGCAGCCCAGGGTATCGTAGCACCGGGGAGCTGTTTTTT.

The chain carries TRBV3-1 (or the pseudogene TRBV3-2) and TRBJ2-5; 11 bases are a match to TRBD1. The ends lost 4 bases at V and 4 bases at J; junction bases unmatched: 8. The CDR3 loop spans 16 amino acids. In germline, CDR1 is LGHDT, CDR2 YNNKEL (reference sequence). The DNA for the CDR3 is TGTGCCAGCAGCCGGCAGAGGGGGACAGGGGGAGAGACCCAGTACTTC. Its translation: CASSRQRGTGGETQYF.

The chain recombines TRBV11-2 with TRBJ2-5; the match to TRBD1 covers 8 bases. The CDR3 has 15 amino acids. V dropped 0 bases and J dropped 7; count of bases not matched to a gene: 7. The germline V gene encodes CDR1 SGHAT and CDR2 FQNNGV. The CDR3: CASSLDLVQGGTQYF. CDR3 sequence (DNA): TGTGCCAGCAGCTTAGATTTGGTACAGGGGGGGACCCAGTACTTC.

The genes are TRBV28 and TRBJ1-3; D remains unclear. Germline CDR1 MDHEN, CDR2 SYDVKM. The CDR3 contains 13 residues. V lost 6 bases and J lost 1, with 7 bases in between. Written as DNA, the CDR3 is TGTGCCAGCAGCCTTCCTTCTGGAAACACCATATATTTT. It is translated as CASSLPSGNTIYF.

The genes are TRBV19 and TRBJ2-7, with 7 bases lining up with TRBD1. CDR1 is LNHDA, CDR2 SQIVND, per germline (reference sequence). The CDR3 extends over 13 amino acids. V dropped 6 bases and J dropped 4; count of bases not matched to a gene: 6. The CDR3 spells CASSIDRDYEQYF. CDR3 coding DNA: TGTGCCAGTAGCATCGACAGGGATTACGAGCAGTACTTC.

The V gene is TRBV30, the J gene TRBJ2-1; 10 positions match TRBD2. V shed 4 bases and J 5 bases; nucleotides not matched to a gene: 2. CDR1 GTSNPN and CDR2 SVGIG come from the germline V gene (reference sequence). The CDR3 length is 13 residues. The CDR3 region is CAWTSGSDNEQFF. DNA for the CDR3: TGTGCCTGGACTAGCGGGAGTGACAATGAGCAGTTCTTC.

The CDR3 bases are TGTGCCTGGAGTGGCAGTGAAGCTTTCTTT. This sequence encodes CAWSGSEAFF. The chain uses TRBV30 and TRBJ1-1; D gene uncertain. Per germline, CDR1 GTSNPN and CDR2 SVGIG (reference sequence). Trimming stripped 1 base from V and 7 bases from J, with 4 bases between. This CDR3 is built from 10 residues. Using reference TRBV30 and TRBJ1-1 for the parts outside the CDR3, the full variable domain is SQTIHQWPATLVQPVGSPLSLECTVEGTSNPNLYWYRQAAGRGLQLLFYSVGIGQISSEVPQNLSASRPQDRQFILSSKKLLLSDSGFYLCAWSGSEAFFGQGTRLTVV.

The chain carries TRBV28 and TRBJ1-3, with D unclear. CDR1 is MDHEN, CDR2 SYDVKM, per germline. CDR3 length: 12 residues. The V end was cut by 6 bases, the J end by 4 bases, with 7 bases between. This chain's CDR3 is CASSLQGNTIYF. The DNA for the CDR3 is TGTGCCAGCAGCTTACAAGGAAACACCATATATTTT. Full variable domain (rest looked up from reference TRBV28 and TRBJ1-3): DVKVTQSSRYLVKRTGEKVFLECVQDMDHENMFWYRQDPGLGLRLIYFSYDVKMKEKGDIPEGYSVSREKKERFSLILESASTNQTSMYLCASSLQGNTIYFGEGSWLTVV.

This CDR3 reads CASSVDRNTHSYTF. CDR3 nucleotides: TGTGCCAGCAGCGTAGACAGGAATACCCATAGCTACACCTTC. The gene calls are TRBV9 and TRBJ1-2; D is perhaps TRBD1 (5 bases). The CDR3 is 14 residues long. Germline CDR1 and CDR2: SGDLS and YYNGEE. Trimming left V 0 bases short and J 9 bases short, with 15 bases between. Full variable domain (remainder filled in from reference TRBV9 and TRBJ1-2): DSGVTQTPKHLITATGQRVTLRCSPRSGDLSVYWYQQSLDQGLQFLIQYYNGEERAKGNILERFSAQQFPDLHSELNLSSLELGDSALYFCASSVDRNTHSYTFGSGTRLTVV.

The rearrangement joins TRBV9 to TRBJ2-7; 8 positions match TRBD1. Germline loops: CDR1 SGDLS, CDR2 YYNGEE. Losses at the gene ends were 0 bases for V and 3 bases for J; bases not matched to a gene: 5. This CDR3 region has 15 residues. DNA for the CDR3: TGTGCCAGCAGCGTAGCTCCCGGACAGGGCTACGAGCAGTACTTC. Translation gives CASSVAPGQGYEQYF.

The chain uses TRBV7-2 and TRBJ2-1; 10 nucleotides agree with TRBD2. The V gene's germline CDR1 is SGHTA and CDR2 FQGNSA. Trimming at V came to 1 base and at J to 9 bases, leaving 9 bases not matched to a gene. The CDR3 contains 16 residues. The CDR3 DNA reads TGTGCCAGCAGCTTAGTTGCTAGCGGGAGCGGAATTGAGCAGTTCTTC. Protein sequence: CASSLVASGSGIEQFF.

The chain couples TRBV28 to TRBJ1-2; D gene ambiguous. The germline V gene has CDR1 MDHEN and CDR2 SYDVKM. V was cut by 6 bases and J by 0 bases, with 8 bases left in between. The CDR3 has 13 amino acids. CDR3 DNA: TGTGCCAGCAGATCCGGGACTAACTATGGCTACACCTTC. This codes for CASRSGTNYGYTF.

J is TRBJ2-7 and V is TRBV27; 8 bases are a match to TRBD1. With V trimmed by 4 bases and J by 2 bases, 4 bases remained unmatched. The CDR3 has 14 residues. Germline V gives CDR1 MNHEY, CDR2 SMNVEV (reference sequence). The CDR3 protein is CASSSDRVTYEQYF. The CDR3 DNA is TGTGCCAGCAGTTCGGACAGGGTCACCTACGAGCAGTACTTC.

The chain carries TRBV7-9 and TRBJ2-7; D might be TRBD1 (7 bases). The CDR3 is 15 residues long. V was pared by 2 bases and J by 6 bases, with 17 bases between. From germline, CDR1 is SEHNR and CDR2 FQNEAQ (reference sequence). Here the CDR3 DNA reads TGTGCCAGCAGCTTAAGGGCAGGGGGGTGGAGCGAGCAGTACTTC. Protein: CASSLRAGGWSEQYF.

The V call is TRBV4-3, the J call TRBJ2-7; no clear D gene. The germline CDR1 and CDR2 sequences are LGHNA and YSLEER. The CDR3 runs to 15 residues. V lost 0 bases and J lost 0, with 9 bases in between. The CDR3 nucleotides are TGCGCCAGCAGCCAAGAAGGCACTACCTCCTACGAGCAGTACTTC. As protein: CASSQEGTTSYEQYF.

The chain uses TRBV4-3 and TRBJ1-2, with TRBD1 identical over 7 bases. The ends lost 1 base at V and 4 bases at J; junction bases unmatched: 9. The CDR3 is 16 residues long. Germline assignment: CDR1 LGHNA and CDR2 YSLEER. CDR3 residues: CASSQVASGGSYGYTF. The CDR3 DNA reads TGCGCCAGCAGCCAAGTAGCGTCAGGGGGATCCTATGGCTACACCTTC.

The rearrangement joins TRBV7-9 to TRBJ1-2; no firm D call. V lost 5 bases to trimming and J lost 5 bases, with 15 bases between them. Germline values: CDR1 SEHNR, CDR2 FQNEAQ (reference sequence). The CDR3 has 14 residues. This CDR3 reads CASSENDRRYGYTF. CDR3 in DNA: TGTGCCAGCAGCGAGAACGACCGCAGGTATGGCTACACCTTC.

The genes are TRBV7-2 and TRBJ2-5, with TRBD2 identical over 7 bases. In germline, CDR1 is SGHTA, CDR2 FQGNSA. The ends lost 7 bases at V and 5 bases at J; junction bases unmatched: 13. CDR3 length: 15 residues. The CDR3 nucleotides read TGTGCCAGCACTGCAATAGCGGGCGAGCGGGAGACCCAGTACTTC. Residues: CASTAIAGERETQYF.

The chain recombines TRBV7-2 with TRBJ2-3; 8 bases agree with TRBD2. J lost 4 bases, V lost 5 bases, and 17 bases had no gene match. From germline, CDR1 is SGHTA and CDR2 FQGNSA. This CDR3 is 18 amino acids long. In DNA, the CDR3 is TGTGCCAGCAGCCTGGCGGGGCCCGGGGGGGCCCCGGCAGATACGCAGTATTTT. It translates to CASSLAGPGGAPADTQYF.

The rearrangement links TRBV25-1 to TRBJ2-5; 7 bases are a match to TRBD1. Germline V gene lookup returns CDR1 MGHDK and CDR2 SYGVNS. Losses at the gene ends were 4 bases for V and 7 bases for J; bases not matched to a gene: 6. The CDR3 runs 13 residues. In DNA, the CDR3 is TGTGCCAGCAGTGGGACAGGCTTAGGGACCCAGTACTTC. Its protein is CASSGTGLGTQYF.

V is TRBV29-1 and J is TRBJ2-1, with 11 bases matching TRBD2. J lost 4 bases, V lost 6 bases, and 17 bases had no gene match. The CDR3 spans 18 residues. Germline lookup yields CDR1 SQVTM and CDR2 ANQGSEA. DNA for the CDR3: TGCAGCGTCCAGGGACTAGCGGTACCGATGGTGCTTTACAATGAGCAGTTCTTC. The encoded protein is CSVQGLAVPMVLYNEQFF.

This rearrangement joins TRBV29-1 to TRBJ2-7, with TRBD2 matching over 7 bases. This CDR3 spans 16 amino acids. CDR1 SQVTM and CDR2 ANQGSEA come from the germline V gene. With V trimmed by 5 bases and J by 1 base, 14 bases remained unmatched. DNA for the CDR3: TGCAGCGTTCACGGCCCCTCGGGGGGTAGTTCCTACGAGCAGTACTTC. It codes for CSVHGPSGGSSYEQYF.

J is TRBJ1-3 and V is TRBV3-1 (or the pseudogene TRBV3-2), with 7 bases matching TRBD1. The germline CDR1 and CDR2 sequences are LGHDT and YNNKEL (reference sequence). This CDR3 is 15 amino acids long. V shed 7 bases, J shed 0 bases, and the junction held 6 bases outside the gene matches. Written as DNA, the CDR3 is TGTGCCAGCACCATGGGGACAGACTCTGGAAACACCATATATTTT. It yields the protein CASTMGTDSGNTIYF.

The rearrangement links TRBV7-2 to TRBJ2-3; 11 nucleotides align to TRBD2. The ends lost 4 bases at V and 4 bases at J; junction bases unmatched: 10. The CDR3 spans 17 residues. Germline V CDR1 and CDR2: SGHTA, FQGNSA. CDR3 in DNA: TGTGCCAGCAGCTCTACGTCCGTAGCGGGAGGGTCAGATACGCAGTATTTT. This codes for CASSSTSVAGGSDTQYF.

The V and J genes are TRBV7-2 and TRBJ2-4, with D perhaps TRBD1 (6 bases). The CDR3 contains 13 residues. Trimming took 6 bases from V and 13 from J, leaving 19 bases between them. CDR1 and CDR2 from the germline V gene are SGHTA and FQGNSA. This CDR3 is CASRPRDTWVQYF. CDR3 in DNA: TGTGCCAGCAGGCCCCGGGACACCTGGGTGCAGTACTTC.

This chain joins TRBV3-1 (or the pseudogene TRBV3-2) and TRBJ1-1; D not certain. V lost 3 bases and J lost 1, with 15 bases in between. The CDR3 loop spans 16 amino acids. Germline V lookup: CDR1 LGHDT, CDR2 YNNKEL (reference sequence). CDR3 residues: CASSQEGRVPNTEAFF. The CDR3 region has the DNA TGTGCCAGCAGCCAGGAGGGTAGGGTACCGAACACTGAAGCTTTCTTT.

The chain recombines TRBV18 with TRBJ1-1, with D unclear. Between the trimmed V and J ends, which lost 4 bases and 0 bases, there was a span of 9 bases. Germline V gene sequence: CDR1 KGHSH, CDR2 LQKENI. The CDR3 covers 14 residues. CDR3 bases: TGTGCCAGCTCACGCACCGGGATGAACACTGAAGCTTTCTTT. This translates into CASSRTGMNTEAFF.